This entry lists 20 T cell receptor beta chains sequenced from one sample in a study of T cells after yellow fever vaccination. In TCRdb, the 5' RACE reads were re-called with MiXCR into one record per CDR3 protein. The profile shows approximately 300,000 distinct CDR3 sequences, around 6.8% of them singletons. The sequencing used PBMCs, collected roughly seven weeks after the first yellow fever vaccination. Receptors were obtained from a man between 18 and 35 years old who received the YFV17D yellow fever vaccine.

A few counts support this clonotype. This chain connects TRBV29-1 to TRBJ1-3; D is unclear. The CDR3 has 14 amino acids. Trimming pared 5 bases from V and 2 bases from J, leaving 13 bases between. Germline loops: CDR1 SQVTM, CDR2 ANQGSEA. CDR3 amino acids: CSVLLTLAGNTIYF. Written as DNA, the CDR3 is TGCAGCGTTCTGTTGACACTGGCTGGAAACACCATATATTTT.

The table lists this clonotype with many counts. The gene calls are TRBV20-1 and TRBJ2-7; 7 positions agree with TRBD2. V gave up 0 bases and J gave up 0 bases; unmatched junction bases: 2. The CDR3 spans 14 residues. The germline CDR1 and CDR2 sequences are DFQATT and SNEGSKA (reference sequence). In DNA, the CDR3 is TGCAGTGCTAGAGACGGGGGGTACTCCTACGAGCAGTACTTC. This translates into CSARDGGYSYEQYF.

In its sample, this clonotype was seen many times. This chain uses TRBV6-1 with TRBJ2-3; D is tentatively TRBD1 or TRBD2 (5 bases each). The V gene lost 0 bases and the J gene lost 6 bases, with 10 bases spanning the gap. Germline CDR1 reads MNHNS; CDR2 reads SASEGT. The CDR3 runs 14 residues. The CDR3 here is CASSEALGDDTQYF. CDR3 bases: TGTGCCAGCAGTGAAGCGCTAGGGGACGATACGCAGTATTTT.

Here the CDR3 DNA reads TGTGCCAGCAGCTTCGGAGGCGCCTACAACACCGGGGAGCTGTTTTTT. It yields the protein CASSFGGAYNTGELFF. The chain carries TRBV7-2 and TRBJ2-2; D might be TRBD2 (5 bases). V lost 3 bases to trimming and J lost 2 bases, with 13 bases between them. The CDR3 contains 16 residues. Per the germline V gene, CDR1 is SGHTA and CDR2 is FQGNSA.

The CDR3 bases are TGCGCCAGCAGCTTGGCAGAAATTAAAGCCCTGCTAGGGCCTGCTTTCTTT. Residues: CASSLAEIKALLGPAFF. The rearrangement joins TRBV5-1 to TRBJ1-1; D unclear. The ends were cut back, 0 bases at V and 11 bases at J, with 26 bases in the middle. The CDR3 has 17 amino acids. Germline V CDR1 and CDR2: SGHRS, YFSETQ.

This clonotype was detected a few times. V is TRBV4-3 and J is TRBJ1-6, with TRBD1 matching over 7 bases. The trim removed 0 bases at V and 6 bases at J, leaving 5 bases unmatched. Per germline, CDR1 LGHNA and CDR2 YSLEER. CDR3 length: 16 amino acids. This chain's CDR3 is CASSQEINRGNSPLHF. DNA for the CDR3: TGCGCCAGCAGCCAAGAGATCAACAGGGGTAATTCACCCCTCCACTTT.

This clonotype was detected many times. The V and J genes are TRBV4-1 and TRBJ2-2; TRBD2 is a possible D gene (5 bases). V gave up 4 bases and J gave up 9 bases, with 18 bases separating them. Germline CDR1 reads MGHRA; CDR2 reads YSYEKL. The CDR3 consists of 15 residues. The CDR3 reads CASSLALGVSRELFF. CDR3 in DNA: TGCGCCAGCAGCCTAGCGTTAGGCGTCTCCCGGGAGCTGTTTTTT.

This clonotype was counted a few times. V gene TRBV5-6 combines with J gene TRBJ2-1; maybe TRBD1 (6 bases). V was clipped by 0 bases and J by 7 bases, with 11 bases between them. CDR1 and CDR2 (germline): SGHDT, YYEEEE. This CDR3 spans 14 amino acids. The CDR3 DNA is TGTGCCAGCAGCTTGGTTGCAGGGGTGAATGAGCAGTTCTTC. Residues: CASSLVAGVNEQFF.

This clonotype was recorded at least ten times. The CDR3 coding sequence is TGCGCCAGCAGCTCGGGGACAGGGGTCGATTCACCCCTCCACTTT. This sequence encodes CASSSGTGVDSPLHF. The rearrangement uses TRBV5-1 and TRBJ1-6; TRBD1 agrees at 10 bases. The CDR3 consists of 15 residues. Losses at the gene ends were 3 bases for V and 8 bases for J; bases not matched to a gene: 5. Per germline, CDR1 SGHRS and CDR2 YFSETQ.

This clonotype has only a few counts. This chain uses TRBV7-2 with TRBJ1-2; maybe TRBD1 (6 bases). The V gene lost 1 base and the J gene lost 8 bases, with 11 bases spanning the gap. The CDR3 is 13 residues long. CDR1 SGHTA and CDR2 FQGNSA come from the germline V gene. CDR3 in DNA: TGTGCCAGCAGCTTAGTATCAGGGGACGGCTACACCTTC. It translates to CASSLVSGDGYTF.

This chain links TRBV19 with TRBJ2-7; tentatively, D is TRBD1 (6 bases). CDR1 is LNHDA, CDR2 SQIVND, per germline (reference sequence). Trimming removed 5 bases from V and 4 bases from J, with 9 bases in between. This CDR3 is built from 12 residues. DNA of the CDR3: TGTGCCAGTAGTGTAACAGGGTACGAGCAGTACTTC. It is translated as CASSVTGYEQYF.

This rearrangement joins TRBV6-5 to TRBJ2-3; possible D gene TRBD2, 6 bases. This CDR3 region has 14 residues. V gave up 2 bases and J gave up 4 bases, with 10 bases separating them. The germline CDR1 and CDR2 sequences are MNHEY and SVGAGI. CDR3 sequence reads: CASSYGGAPDTQYF. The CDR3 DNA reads TGTGCCAGCAGTTACGGCGGGGCCCCAGATACGCAGTATTTT.

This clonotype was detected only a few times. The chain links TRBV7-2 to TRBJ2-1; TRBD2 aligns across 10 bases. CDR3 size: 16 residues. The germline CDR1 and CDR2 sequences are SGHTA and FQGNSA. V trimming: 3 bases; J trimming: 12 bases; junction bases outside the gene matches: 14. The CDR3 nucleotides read TGTGCCAGCAGCTTCGACTCACTAGCGGGGTCACAGGGGCAGTTCTTC. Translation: CASSFDSLAGSQGQFF.

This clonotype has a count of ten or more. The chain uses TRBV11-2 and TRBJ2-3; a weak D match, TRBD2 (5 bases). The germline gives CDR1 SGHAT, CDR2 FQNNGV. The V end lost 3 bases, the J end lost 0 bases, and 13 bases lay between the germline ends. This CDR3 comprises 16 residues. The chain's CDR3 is CASSFSSGSSTDTQYF. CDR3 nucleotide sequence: TGTGCCAGCAGCTTCTCCTCGGGGAGTAGCACAGATACGCAGTATTTT.

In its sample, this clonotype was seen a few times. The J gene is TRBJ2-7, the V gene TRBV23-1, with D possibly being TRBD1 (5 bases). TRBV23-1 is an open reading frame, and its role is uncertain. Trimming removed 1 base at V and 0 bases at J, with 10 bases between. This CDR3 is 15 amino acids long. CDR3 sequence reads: CASSQWGSRSYEQYF. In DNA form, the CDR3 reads TGCGCCAGCAGTCAATGGGGCAGCCGCTCCTACGAGCAGTACTTC.

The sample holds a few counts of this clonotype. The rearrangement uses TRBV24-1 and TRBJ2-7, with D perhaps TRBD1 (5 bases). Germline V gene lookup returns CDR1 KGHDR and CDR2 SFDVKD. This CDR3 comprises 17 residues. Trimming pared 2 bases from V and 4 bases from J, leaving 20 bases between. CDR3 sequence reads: CATSDSRLRVMRYEQYV. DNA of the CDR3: TGTGCCACCAGTGATTCCCGGCTCAGGGTAATGAGGTACGAGCAGTACGTC.

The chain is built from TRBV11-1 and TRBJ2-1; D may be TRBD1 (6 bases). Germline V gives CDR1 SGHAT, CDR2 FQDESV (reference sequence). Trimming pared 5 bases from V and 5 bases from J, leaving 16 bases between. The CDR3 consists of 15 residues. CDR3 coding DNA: TGTGCCAGCAGCCCAGGGGCGCGGAGTAACAATGAGCAGTTCTTC. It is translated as CASSPGARSNNEQFF.

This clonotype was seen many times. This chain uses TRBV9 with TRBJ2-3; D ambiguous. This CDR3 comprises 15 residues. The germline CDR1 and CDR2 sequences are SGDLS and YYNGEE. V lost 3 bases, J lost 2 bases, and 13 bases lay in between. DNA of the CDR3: TGTGCCAGCAGCGGGGGTCTCCCGATCACAGATACGCAGTATTTT. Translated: CASSGGLPITDTQYF.

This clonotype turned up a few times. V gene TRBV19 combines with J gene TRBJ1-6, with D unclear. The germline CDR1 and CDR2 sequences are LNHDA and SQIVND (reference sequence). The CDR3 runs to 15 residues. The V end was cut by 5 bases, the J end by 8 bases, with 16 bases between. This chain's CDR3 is CASSPSDGPDSPLHF. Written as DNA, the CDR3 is TGTGCCAGTAGTCCCTCTGATGGGCCGGATTCACCCCTCCACTTT.

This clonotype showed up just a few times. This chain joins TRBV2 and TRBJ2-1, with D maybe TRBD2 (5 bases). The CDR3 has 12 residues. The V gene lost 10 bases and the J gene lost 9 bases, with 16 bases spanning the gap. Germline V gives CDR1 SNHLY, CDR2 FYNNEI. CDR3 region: CATKTRGGEQFF. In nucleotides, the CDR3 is TGTGCCACCAAAACCCGTGGAGGTGAGCAGTTCTTC.